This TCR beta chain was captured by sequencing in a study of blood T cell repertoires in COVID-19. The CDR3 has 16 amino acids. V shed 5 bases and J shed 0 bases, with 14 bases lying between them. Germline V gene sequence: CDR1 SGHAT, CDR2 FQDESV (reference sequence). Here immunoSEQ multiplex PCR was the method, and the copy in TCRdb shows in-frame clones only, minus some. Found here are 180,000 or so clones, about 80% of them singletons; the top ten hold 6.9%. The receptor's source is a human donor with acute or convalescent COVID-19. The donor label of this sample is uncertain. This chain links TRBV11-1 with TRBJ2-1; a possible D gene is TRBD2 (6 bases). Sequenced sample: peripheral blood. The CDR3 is CASSPLGRSSYNEQFF. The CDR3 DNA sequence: TGTGCCAGCAGCCCACTTGGGAGGAGCTCCTACAATGAGCAGTTCTTC.